This T cell receptor (beta chain) was sequenced for a study of blood T cell repertoires in COVID-19. The overall study: Acute and convalescent COVID-19 specimens originated in the United States, Italy and Spain. PBMCs, B-cell-depleted T cells, or T cells provided the cDNA or gDNA that made up the material.

Cohort 3 recovered donors had two negative PCRs, clearance, or symptom resolution. The assay was immunoSEQ multiplex PCR, and TCRdb's table has in-frame clones only and misses some. The data hold hundreds of thousands of clones, with 70% to 90% observed a single time. CDR1 is SGHNT and CDR2 is YYREEE in the germline V gene (reference sequence). The CDR3 sequence is 17 residues long. J was trimmed by 0 bases and V by 4 bases; bases with no gene match: 8. This receptor was obtained from a woman aged 25 to 39 who had recovered from COVID-19. The sample was PBMCs or T cells enriched from blood (not recorded which). The chain couples TRBV5-4 to TRBJ2-3, with 10 bases lining up with TRBD2. For the CDR3, the DNA is TGTGCCAGCAGCCGCTGGACTAGCGGACGCAGCACAGATACGCAGTATTTT. This translates into CASSRWTSGRSTDTQYF.